Below are 32 T cell receptor beta chains sequenced from a single sample in a study of blood T cell repertoires in COVID-19 (dated by TCRdb to 2018 to 2021). The method behind the library was the immunoSEQ multiplex PCR assay. TCRdb's version of the immuneACCESS table is confined to in-frame rearrangements and falls short of the full clone set. An unresolved V gene accounts for under half of the shortfall where checked; the remainder is of unknown origin. The sample includes about 89,000 clones, with roughly 88% observed a single time. The ten largest clones take up 0.47% of the sample. The specimen sequenced was peripheral blood. These receptors were taken from a man aged 60 to 69 with acute or convalescent COVID-19.

The chain joins TRBV12-5 to TRBJ2-4; tentatively, D is TRBD1 (6 bases). The germline V gene has CDR1 LGHNT and CDR2 FRNRAP. The ends were cut back, 0 bases at V and 2 bases at J, with 20 bases in the middle. There are 19 residues in the CDR3. CDR3 DNA: TGTGCTAGTGGTTTGGTAAACAGGGACGTGAAGGGGTCCAAAAACATTCAGTACTTC. Its translation: CASGLVNRDVKGSKNIQYF.

V and J are TRBV4-2 and TRBJ2-2, with 8 bases identical to TRBD2. Germline loops: CDR1 LGHNA, CDR2 YNFKEQ. The CDR3 extends over 15 amino acids. The ends lost 4 bases at V and 4 bases at J; junction bases unmatched: 5. CDR3 sequence: CASSLTSASTGELFF. The CDR3 nucleotides read TGTGCCAGCAGCCTGACTAGCGCCTCCACCGGGGAGCTGTTTTTT.

The chain uses TRBV2 and TRBJ1-4; no definite D call. This CDR3 is 13 amino acids long. The V and J ends lost 6 bases and 1 base respectively, with 6 bases between them. Germline-derived CDR1 and CDR2 are SNHLY and FYNNEI. CDR3 nucleotides: TGTGCCAGCAGGAGAGGAACTAATGAAAAACTGTTTTTT. Its protein product is CASRRGTNEKLFF.

J is TRBJ1-1 and V is TRBV13; D unclear. CDR1 is PRHDT and CDR2 is FYEKMQ in the germline V gene (reference sequence). V lost 5 bases, J lost 4 bases, and 11 bases lay in between. There are 13 residues in the CDR3. The CDR3 nucleotides read TGTGCCAGCAGCACCATCTCAGGCACTGAAGCTTTCTTT. Its translation is CASSTISGTEAFF.

CDR3 protein: CASSIRRAGGNTGELFF. DNA for the CDR3: TGTGCCAGTAGTATTAGAAGGGCAGGGGGGAACACCGGGGAGCTGTTTTTT. The rearrangement links TRBV19 to TRBJ2-2, with 7 bases identical to TRBD1. The junction had 8 bases not matched to a gene; V was cut back by 3 bases and J by 1 base. CDR3 length: 17 amino acids. Germline V lookup: CDR1 LNHDA, CDR2 SQIVND (reference sequence).

J is TRBJ2-5 and V is TRBV6-5; unclear D gene. The germline gives CDR1 MNHEY, CDR2 SVGAGI. V was shortened by 6 bases and J by 1 base, with 12 bases between the two germline ends. This CDR3 spans 14 amino acids. CDR3 sequence (DNA): TGTGCCAGCAGGAATAGTATAGCCCAAGAGACCCAGTACTTC. Residues: CASRNSIAQETQYF.

The V and J genes are TRBV28 and TRBJ1-2; D not certain. V was pared by 2 bases and J by 7 bases, with 8 bases between. The germline V gene encodes CDR1 MDHEN and CDR2 SYDVKM. The CDR3 covers 12 residues. The DNA for the CDR3 is TGTGCCAGCAGTTTAGGGTCGGGTGGCTACACCTTC. Protein sequence: CASSLGSGGYTF.

In this sample, this clone turned up once. This chain uses TRBV10-2 with TRBJ2-2; 9 bases line up with TRBD2. This CDR3 has 15 residues. V dropped 7 bases and J dropped 1; count of bases not matched to a gene: 4. From germline, CDR1 is WSHSY and CDR2 SAAADI. The CDR3 loop reads CASTRTSENTGELFF. The CDR3 region has the DNA TGCGCCAGCACCAGGACTAGCGAGAACACCGGGGAGCTGTTTTTT.

The V and J genes are TRBV10-3 and TRBJ2-2, with 13 bases fitting TRBD2. After removal of 5 bases from V and 7 bases from J, the junction contained 7 bases not matched to a gene. CDR3 length: 16 amino acids. CDR1 and CDR2 (germline): ENHRY, SYGVKD. Here the CDR3 DNA reads TGTGCCATCAGTCCAGGACTAGCGGGAGAGGGCGGGGAGCTGTTTTTT. It yields the protein CAISPGLAGEGGELFF.

The chain employs TRBV6-1 and TRBJ2-7; 8 bases align to TRBD1. The CDR3 consists of 15 residues. The J segment lost 2 bases and the V segment lost 5 bases, leaving 8 bases of the junction unmatched. The germline gives CDR1 MNHNS, CDR2 SASEGT. In DNA, the CDR3 is TGTGCCAGCAGTCCCGGACAGGGCGGACCCTACGAGCAGTACTTC. Protein sequence: CASSPGQGGPYEQYF.

The V and J genes are TRBV5-1 and TRBJ1-6, with D uncertain. V lost 0 bases and J lost 0, with 10 bases in between. Germline V lookup: CDR1 SGHRS, CDR2 YFSETQ. The CDR3 is made up of 17 amino acids. The CDR3 region is CASSLAGVSSYNSPLHF. DNA for the CDR3: TGCGCCAGCAGCTTGGCCGGGGTGAGCTCCTATAATTCACCCCTCCACTTT.

This clone was observed once. This chain joins TRBV10-2 and TRBJ2-3, with a tentative D call TRBD2 (5 bases). The V end lost 7 bases, the J end lost 4 bases, and 24 bases lay between the germline ends. CDR3 length: 17 amino acids. CDR1 WSHSY and CDR2 SAAADI come from the germline V gene. CDR3 nucleotides: TGCGCCAGCACCAAATCCGCGGGCGGAGCGCCGGCAGATACGCAGTATTTT. Its protein is CASTKSAGGAPADTQYF.

V gene TRBV7-3 combines with J gene TRBJ2-7; D possibly corresponds to TRBD2 (8 bases). Between the trimmed V and J ends, which lost 5 bases and 2 bases, there was a span of 16 bases. This CDR3 is built from 15 residues. The germline V gene encodes CDR1 SGHTA and CDR2 FQGTGA. CDR3 nucleotide sequence: TGTGCCAGCAGCACCCAGGGGGGACTAGCCTACGAGCAGTACTTC. Encoded protein: CASSTQGGLAYEQYF.

The J gene is TRBJ1-2, the V gene TRBV6-4; tentative D call: TRBD1 (5 bases). Germline CDR1 MRHNA, CDR2 SNTAGT. The CDR3 spans 13 residues. Trimming cost V 3 bases and J 4 bases, with 9 bases left between them. The CDR3 nucleotides read TGTGCCAGCAGTGAGCAGGGTTCCTATGGCTACACCTTC. Its protein is CASSEQGSYGYTF.

The rearrangement joins TRBV24-1 to TRBJ2-1; 10 bases map to TRBD1. With V trimmed by 0 bases and J by 5 bases, 3 bases remained unmatched. This CDR3 is built from 16 residues. Germline-derived CDR1 and CDR2 are KGHDR and SFDVKD. CDR3 sequence: CATSDLRGTGDNEQFF. DNA of the CDR3: TGTGCCACCAGTGATTTGCGGGGGACAGGGGACAATGAGCAGTTCTTC.

The chain carries TRBV27 and TRBJ1-2; 9 nucleotides line up with TRBD1. CDR1 is MNHEY, CDR2 SMNVEV, per germline (reference sequence). This CDR3 is built from 14 residues. The junction had 7 bases not matched to a gene; V was cut back by 5 bases and J by 6 bases. The CDR3 protein is CASSPGTGSNGYTF. CDR3 DNA: TGTGCCAGCAGTCCCGGGACAGGGTCGAATGGCTACACCTTC.

This rearrangement joins TRBV3-1 (or the pseudogene TRBV3-2) to TRBJ2-7, with 10 bases matching TRBD1. The CDR3 runs 15 residues. V was clipped by 6 bases and J by 5 bases; unmatched bases: 10. In germline, CDR1 is LGHDT, CDR2 YNNKEL (reference sequence). As DNA, the CDR3 is TGTGCCAGCAGGAAGACAGGGGGCGGATTTAACGAGCAGTACTTC. Its translation is CASRKTGGGFNEQYF.

The chain has TRBV7-3 and TRBJ1-2, with 8 bases aligning to TRBD1. The length of the CDR3 is 13 residues. Germline V gene data show CDR1 as SGHTA and CDR2 as FQGTGA. J lost 10 bases, V lost 1 base, and 5 bases had no gene match. CDR3 protein: CASSLMGQADYTF. Written as DNA, the CDR3 is TGTGCCAGCAGCTTAATGGGACAGGCAGACTACACCTTC.

V is TRBV30 and J is TRBJ1-6; 10 positions match TRBD1. CDR1 is GTSNPN, CDR2 SVGIG, per germline (reference sequence). Germline trimming cut 5 bases from V and 9 bases from J; bases unmatched to any gene: 10. The CDR3 is 15 residues long. The CDR3 coding sequence is TGTGCCTGGGATGGGACAGGGGTAATTGGTTCACCCCTCCACTTT. Protein: CAWDGTGVIGSPLHF. Filled out from reference TRBV30 and TRBJ1-6, the complete variable domain reads SQTIHQWPATLVQPVGSPLSLECTVEGTSNPNLYWYRQAAGRGLQLLFYSVGIGQISSEVPQNLSASRPQDRQFILSSKKLLLSDSGFYLCAWDGTGVIGSPLHFGNGTRLTVT.

This clone was counted a few times. V usage is TRBV30 and J usage is TRBJ2-7, with 9 bases lining up with TRBD2. Germline V lookup: CDR1 GTSNPN, CDR2 SVGIG (reference sequence). V gave up 3 bases and J gave up 6 bases; unmatched junction bases: 3. CDR3 size: 12 residues. The CDR3 DNA reads TGTGCCTGGAGCCTAGCGGGAACCGAGCAGTACTTC. The encoded protein is CAWSLAGTEQYF.

V is TRBV25-1 and J is TRBJ2-2, with 8 bases aligning to TRBD1. The CDR3 covers 17 residues. CDR1 and CDR2 (germline): MGHDK, SYGVNS. J lost 4 bases, V lost 6 bases, and 13 bases had no gene match. CDR3: CASRRQGQGVCTGELFF. The CDR3 DNA is TGTGCCAGCAGGCGACAGGGGCAGGGAGTTTGCACCGGGGAGCTGTTTTTT.

The chain is built from TRBV6-5 and TRBJ2-7; D perhaps matches TRBD2 (6 bases). V was trimmed by 6 bases and J by 3 bases, leaving 12 bases between them. This CDR3 is 13 amino acids long. CDR1 and CDR2 (germline): MNHEY, SVGAGI. CDR3 in DNA: TGTGCCAGCAGAACCCCGGGGGTCTACGAGCAGTACTTC. Protein sequence: CASRTPGVYEQYF.

V gene TRBV5-1 combines with J gene TRBJ2-7; D might be TRBD2 (6 bases). The CDR3 length is 16 residues. V was clipped by 1 base and J by 7 bases, with 21 bases between them. Per the germline V gene, CDR1 is SGHRS and CDR2 is YFSETQ. CDR3: CASSLKPSGEVGEQYF. CDR3 bases: TGCGCCAGCAGCTTGAAGCCCTCGGGAGAAGTGGGGGAGCAGTACTTC. The full variable domain, its missing parts supplied by reference TRBV5-1 and TRBJ2-7, is KAGVTQTPRYLIKTRGQQVTLSCSPISGHRSVSWYQQTPGQGLQFLFEYFSETQRNKGNFPGRFSGRQFSNSRSEMNVSTLELGDSALYLCASSLKPSGEVGEQYFGPGTRLTVT.

The chain combines TRBV6-5 with TRBJ1-2, with TRBD1 matching over 8 bases. The CDR3 sequence is 14 residues long. Looked up from germline, CDR1 is MNHEY and CDR2 is SVGAGI. Trimming cost V 6 bases and J 4 bases; bases outside gene matches: 7. The CDR3: CASRAGGVGYGYTF. CDR3 nucleotide sequence: TGTGCCAGCAGGGCAGGGGGCGTGGGCTATGGCTACACCTTC.

This clone was seen just once. The rearrangement links TRBV3-1 (or the pseudogene TRBV3-2) to TRBJ2-7, with D possibly matching TRBD2 (6 bases). This CDR3 has 17 residues. V lost 1 base and J lost 2, with 18 bases in between. Germline V CDR1 and CDR2: LGHDT, YNNKEL (reference sequence). This CDR3 is CASSQATGSPSAYEQYF. The CDR3 DNA reads TGTGCCAGCAGCCAAGCAACCGGGAGCCCTTCCGCCTACGAGCAGTACTTC.

The chain couples TRBV5-1 to TRBJ2-3; 9 bases agree with TRBD2. There are 15 residues in the CDR3. Germline CDR1 is SGHRS and CDR2 is YFSETQ. Germline trimming cut 0 bases from V and 4 bases from J; bases unmatched to any gene: 3. The CDR3 reads CASSLAVAGADTQYF. The CDR3 DNA reads TGCGCCAGCAGCTTGGCTGTAGCGGGAGCAGATACGCAGTATTTT.

This chain connects TRBV5-6 to TRBJ2-2; possibly TRBD2 for D (6 bases). The CDR3 sequence is 14 residues long. V was trimmed by 3 bases and J by 6 bases, leaving 12 bases between them. Per germline, CDR1 SGHDT and CDR2 YYEEEE. The CDR3 is CASSSGAFAGELFF. The CDR3, as DNA: TGTGCCAGCAGCTCGGGAGCTTTCGCCGGGGAGCTGTTTTTT. The full variable domain, with the rest looked up from reference TRBV5-6 and TRBJ2-2, is DAGVTQSPTHLIKTRGQQVTLRCSPKSGHDTVSWYQQALGQGPQFIFQYYEEEERQRGNFPDRFSGHQFPNYSSELNVNALLLGDSALYLCASSSGAFAGELFFGEGSRLTVL.

This chain uses TRBV19 with TRBJ2-1; 7 bases fit TRBD1. The J segment lost 4 bases and the V segment lost 3 bases, leaving 6 bases of the junction unmatched. CDR3 length: 15 residues. Germline V gene data show CDR1 as LNHDA and CDR2 as SQIVND (reference sequence). The CDR3 spells CASSMDRNLYNEQFF. CDR3 bases: TGTGCCAGTAGTATGGACAGGAACTTATACAATGAGCAGTTCTTC.

The rearrangement joins TRBV29-1 to TRBJ1-1; no clear D gene. The germline V gene has CDR1 SQVTM and CDR2 ANQGSEA. Trimming removed 5 bases from V and 1 base from J, with 5 bases in between. This CDR3 region has 11 residues. As DNA, the CDR3 is TGCAGCGTTCAGGAGAACACTGAAGCTTTCTTT. It is translated as CSVQENTEAFF.

The gene calls are TRBV24-1 and TRBJ2-5, with a weak D call TRBD1 (6 bases). Germline values: CDR1 KGHDR, CDR2 SFDVKD. V was shortened by 4 bases and J by 5 bases, with 28 bases between the two germline ends. This CDR3 is 19 amino acids long. CDR3 DNA sequence: TGTGCCACCAGTGACTTCTACCCTACCTCAGGGGCCGTTATGGAGACCCAGTACTTC. Its translation: CATSDFYPTSGAVMETQYF.

V usage is TRBV5-5 and J usage is TRBJ2-7, with D maybe TRBD2 (5 bases). Germline values: CDR1 SGHKS, CDR2 YYEKEE (reference sequence). The CDR3 contains 14 residues. V lost 0 bases to trimming and J lost 5 bases, with 12 bases between them. The CDR3 here is CASSLVGGGDEQYF. The DNA of the CDR3 is TGTGCCAGCAGCTTGGTAGGAGGCGGTGACGAGCAGTACTTC.

This rearrangement joins TRBV7-3 to TRBJ2-3, with TRBD1 matching 8 bases. Germline V gene sequence: CDR1 SGHTA, CDR2 FQGTGA. The CDR3 contains 14 residues. The V segment lost 2 bases and the J segment 7 bases; nucleotides outside the gene matches: 5. The CDR3 spells CASSLQGASHTQYF. The CDR3 DNA follows: TGTGCCAGCAGCTTACAGGGGGCATCCCATACGCAGTATTTT.